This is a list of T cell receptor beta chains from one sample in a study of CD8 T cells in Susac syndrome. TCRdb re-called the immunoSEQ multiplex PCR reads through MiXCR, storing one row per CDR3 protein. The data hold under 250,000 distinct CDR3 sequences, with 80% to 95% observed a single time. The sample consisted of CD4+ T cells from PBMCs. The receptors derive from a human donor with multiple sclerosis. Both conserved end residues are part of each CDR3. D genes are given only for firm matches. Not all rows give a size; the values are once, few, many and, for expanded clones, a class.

cdr3_nt: TGTGCCAGCAGGAGGGGGCGAGGGGTTAACTATGGCTACACCTTC
cdr3_aa: CASRRGRGVNYGYTF
d_call: TRBD1
clone_size: once
v_call: TRBV6-5
j_call: TRBJ1-2

cdr3_nt: TGTGCCAGCAGAGAGGGCCGGGCTTCCCTCCACTTT
cdr3_aa: CASREGRASLHF
d_call: -
clone_size: -
v_call: TRBV6-1
j_call: TRBJ1-6

cdr3_nt: TGTGCCAGCAGCGTAGGTTCCGGGACCTATGGCTACACCTTC
cdr3_aa: CASSVGSGTYGYTF
d_call: -
clone_size: -
v_call: TRBV9
j_call: TRBJ1-2

cdr3_nt: TGTGCCAGCACCCCGCGGGCTAGCGGGAGAACAGATACGCAGTATTTT
cdr3_aa: CASTPRASGRTDTQYF
d_call: TRBD2
clone_size: -
v_call: TRBV6-1
j_call: TRBJ2-3

cdr3_nt: TGTGCCAGCAGCCGACTGTTGGGGGCCACCGGGGAGCTGTTTTTT
cdr3_aa: CASSRLLGATGELFF
d_call: -
clone_size: -
v_call: TRBV11-2
j_call: TRBJ2-2

cdr3_nt: TGTGCCAGCAGCTTCAGCAGGGGCACCGGGGAGCTGTTTTTT
cdr3_aa: CASSFSRGTGELFF
d_call: -
clone_size: once
v_call: TRBV11-2
j_call: TRBJ2-2

cdr3_nt: TGTGCCAGCAGCGTCAGCGGGGGGACAACGCAAGAGACCCAGTACTTC
cdr3_aa: CASSVSGGTTQETQYF
d_call: TRBD2
clone_size: -
v_call: TRBV9
j_call: TRBJ2-5

cdr3_nt: TGCGCCAGCAGCTTGCGAGGCGGCGGGAGGGGGCAAGAGACCCAGTACTTC
cdr3_aa: CASSLRGGGRGQETQYF
d_call: TRBD2
clone_size: -
v_call: TRBV5-1
j_call: TRBJ2-5

cdr3_nt: TGTGCCAGCAGCCCGTCCCCGGTTCCTGAAGCTTTCTTT
cdr3_aa: CASSPSPVPEAFF
d_call: -
clone_size: -
v_call: TRBV3-1
j_call: TRBJ1-1

cdr3_nt: TGTGCCAGCAGGGGGACAGGGGGCTATCAGCCCCAGCATTTT
cdr3_aa: CASRGTGGYQPQHF
d_call: TRBD1
clone_size: -
v_call: TRBV2
j_call: TRBJ1-5

cdr3_nt: TGCGCCAGCAGCTTAAATAATCGGGGCTACGAGCAGTACTTC
cdr3_aa: CASSLNNRGYEQYF
d_call: -
clone_size: -
v_call: TRBV5-1
j_call: TRBJ2-7

cdr3_nt: TGTGCCAGCAGTCCAGGACAGGGAAGGGGCTACACCTTC
cdr3_aa: CASSPGQGRGYTF
d_call: TRBD1
clone_size: -
v_call: TRBV12-3/TRBV12-4
j_call: TRBJ1-2

cdr3_nt: TGTGCCAGCAGTCCCTCCAAAAACATTCAGTACTTC
cdr3_aa: CASSPSKNIQYF
d_call: -
clone_size: -
v_call: TRBV28
j_call: TRBJ2-4

cdr3_nt: TGTGCCAGCAGTTTAGGCAAGCTAAACTATGGCTACACCTTC
cdr3_aa: CASSLGKLNYGYTF
d_call: -
clone_size: -
v_call: TRBV12-3/TRBV12-4
j_call: TRBJ1-2

cdr3_nt: TGTGCCAGCAGCCAGTGGGGGACCGAGATAGAGTTCTTC
cdr3_aa: CASSQWGTEIEFF
d_call: -
clone_size: -
v_call: TRBV14
j_call: TRBJ2-1

cdr3_nt: TGTGCCAGTAGTCACGTCAGGGGCGGACAGCCCCAGCATTTT
cdr3_aa: CASSHVRGGQPQHF
d_call: -
clone_size: -
v_call: TRBV19
j_call: TRBJ1-5

cdr3_nt: TGCGCCAGCAGCCAAGACCGGACGTATGGCTACACCTTC
cdr3_aa: CASSQDRTYGYTF
d_call: -
clone_size: -
v_call: TRBV4-1
j_call: TRBJ1-2

cdr3_nt: TGTGCCAGCAGCTTGACAGGGGGAAAGACCACCAACTCCTACGAGCAGTACTTC
cdr3_aa: CASSLTGGKTTNSYEQYF
d_call: TRBD1
clone_size: -
v_call: TRBV5-4
j_call: TRBJ2-7

cdr3_nt: TGTGCCAGCAGCCAAGATCCCGGGGACGATGAGCAGTTCTTC
cdr3_aa: CASSQDPGDDEQFF
d_call: -
clone_size: -
v_call: TRBV3-1
j_call: TRBJ2-1

cdr3_nt: TGCGCCAGCAGCTTTGGGACAGGAATCTATGGCTACACCTTC
cdr3_aa: CASSFGTGIYGYTF
d_call: TRBD1
clone_size: -
v_call: TRBV5-1
j_call: TRBJ1-2

cdr3_nt: TGTGCCAGCAGTCCCATTTTAACCGGGGAGCTGTTTTTT
cdr3_aa: CASSPILTGELFF
d_call: -
clone_size: -
v_call: TRBV27
j_call: TRBJ2-2

cdr3_nt: TGTGCCAGCAGTTTACAGCTTACACAGCTAGAGACCCAGTACTTC
cdr3_aa: CASSLQLTQLETQYF
d_call: -
clone_size: -
v_call: TRBV12-3/TRBV12-4
j_call: TRBJ2-5

cdr3_nt: TGTGCCAGCACCCCGGGGGCTGGAACCTACGAGCAGTACTTC
cdr3_aa: CASTPGAGTYEQYF
d_call: -
clone_size: once
v_call: TRBV5-5
j_call: TRBJ2-7

cdr3_nt: TGTGCCAGCACGTTAGCGGGGGCCCTCAACTACGAGCAGTACTTC
cdr3_aa: CASTLAGALNYEQYF
d_call: TRBD2
clone_size: -
v_call: TRBV28
j_call: TRBJ2-7

cdr3_nt: TGTGCCACCAGCAGAGATGGGACCGGGGAGCTGTTTTTT
cdr3_aa: CATSRDGTGELFF
d_call: -
clone_size: -
v_call: TRBV15
j_call: TRBJ2-2

cdr3_nt: TGTGCCTGGAGGGCGGGCCGACGAGGGAATCAGCCCCAGCATTTT
cdr3_aa: CAWRAGRRGNQPQHF
d_call: -
clone_size: -
v_call: TRBV30
j_call: TRBJ1-5

cdr3_nt: TGTGCCAGCAGTCCAACACCAGAACTCCGAAACACCATATATTTT
cdr3_aa: CASSPTPELRNTIYF
d_call: -
clone_size: -
v_call: TRBV28
j_call: TRBJ1-3

cdr3_nt: TGCAGCGCTTCAGAGGGGCCGGAGACCCAGTACTTC
cdr3_aa: CSASEGPETQYF
d_call: -
clone_size: -
v_call: TRBV29-1
j_call: TRBJ2-5

cdr3_nt: TGTGCCACCAAGGACGGTACTAACTATGGCTACACCTTC
cdr3_aa: CATKDGTNYGYTF
d_call: -
clone_size: -
v_call: TRBV15
j_call: TRBJ1-2

cdr3_nt: TGCGCCAGCAGCTTGGATGCCCCGAGGGCTGAAGCTTTCTTT
cdr3_aa: CASSLDAPRAEAFF
d_call: -
clone_size: few
v_call: TRBV5-1
j_call: TRBJ1-1

cdr3_nt: TGTGCCAGTAGACAAACCGGGGCCCCTGGTGGCACTGAAGCTTTCTTT
cdr3_aa: CASRQTGAPGGTEAFF
d_call: -
clone_size: -
v_call: TRBV19
j_call: TRBJ1-1

cdr3_nt: TGTGCCAGCAGTCCGGAGACTAGCGGGAGCGCCTACAATGAGCAGTTCTTC
cdr3_aa: CASSPETSGSAYNEQFF
d_call: TRBD2
clone_size: -
v_call: TRBV12-3/TRBV12-4
j_call: TRBJ2-1

cdr3_nt: TGTGCCTGGAGGCCGGGGACCTTTAGCTCCTACGAGCAGTACTTC
cdr3_aa: CAWRPGTFSSYEQYF
d_call: -
clone_size: few
v_call: TRBV30
j_call: TRBJ2-7

cdr3_nt: TGTGCCACCAGTGGGGCCGTCTCCTACAATGAGCAGTTCTTC
cdr3_aa: CATSGAVSYNEQFF
d_call: -
clone_size: -
v_call: TRBV24-1
j_call: TRBJ2-1

cdr3_nt: TGTGCCAGCAGCTTGTTAAGTAGCTCTGGAAACACCATATATTTT
cdr3_aa: CASSLLSSSGNTIYF
d_call: -
clone_size: -
v_call: TRBV5-6
j_call: TRBJ1-3

cdr3_nt: TGTGCCAGCAGCCAGGGCGGGAGGGCAGGCACCGGGGAGCTGTTTTTT
cdr3_aa: CASSQGGRAGTGELFF
d_call: TRBD2
clone_size: -
v_call: TRBV3-1
j_call: TRBJ2-2

cdr3_nt: TGTGCCACCAGTGATCGGACTAGCGGGGGCACAGATACGCAGTATTTT
cdr3_aa: CATSDRTSGGTDTQYF
d_call: TRBD2
clone_size: -
v_call: TRBV24-1
j_call: TRBJ2-3

cdr3_nt: TGTGCCAGCAGCGTAGCGGTTACAGGGGGAATCGGGGAGCTGTTTTTT
cdr3_aa: CASSVAVTGGIGELFF
d_call: TRBD1
clone_size: -
v_call: TRBV9
j_call: TRBJ2-2

cdr3_nt: TGTGCCAGCAGCGGGGACGTCGCGGATACGCAGTATTTT
cdr3_aa: CASSGDVADTQYF
d_call: -
clone_size: -
v_call: TRBV9
j_call: TRBJ2-3

cdr3_nt: TGCAGTGCTAGATTCGGGGAAGGGAGTTCACCCCTCCACTTT
cdr3_aa: CSARFGEGSSPLHF
d_call: -
clone_size: -
v_call: TRBV20-1
j_call: TRBJ1-6

cdr3_nt: TGTGCCACCAGTGATTCCGACAGGAACTATGGCTACACCTTC
cdr3_aa: CATSDSDRNYGYTF
d_call: -
clone_size: -
v_call: TRBV24-1
j_call: TRBJ1-2

cdr3_nt: TGTGCCATCAGTGATTCCGGAGAAGTAGGTGAAGCTTTCTTT
cdr3_aa: CAISDSGEVGEAFF
d_call: -
clone_size: -
v_call: TRBV10-3
j_call: TRBJ1-1

cdr3_nt: TGTGCCAGCAGCTTAGACGGGACAGGGCCTTATGGCTACACCTTC
cdr3_aa: CASSLDGTGPYGYTF
d_call: TRBD1
clone_size: -
v_call: TRBV13
j_call: TRBJ1-2

cdr3_nt: TGTGCCAGCAGCTTAAGCCCTAGCGGGGAAACCGGGGAGCTGTTTTTT
cdr3_aa: CASSLSPSGETGELFF
d_call: TRBD2
clone_size: -
v_call: TRBV7-3
j_call: TRBJ2-2

cdr3_nt: TGTGCCAGCAGCCAAGGTGAAATTGCGGCTTTCTTT
cdr3_aa: CASSQGEIAAFF
d_call: -
clone_size: -
v_call: TRBV3-1
j_call: TRBJ1-1

cdr3_nt: TGCAGTGCTAGTCACGCACGGGATTCACCCCTCCACTTT
cdr3_aa: CSASHARDSPLHF
d_call: -
clone_size: -
v_call: TRBV20-1
j_call: TRBJ1-6

cdr3_nt: TGTGCCAGCAGTTTACTGGGACTAGCGGGGGCACCCTCCTACAATGAGCAGTTCTTC
cdr3_aa: CASSLLGLAGAPSYNEQFF
d_call: TRBD2
clone_size: -
v_call: TRBV12-3/TRBV12-4
j_call: TRBJ2-1

cdr3_nt: TGCAGTGCCAGAGCCGCCGGAGGGGGCCCCACAGATACGCAGTATTTT
cdr3_aa: CSARAAGGGPTDTQYF
d_call: -
clone_size: -
v_call: TRBV20-1
j_call: TRBJ2-3

cdr3_nt: TGTGCCTGGAGTTTGGGGGGACGAGGCAATCAGCCCCAGCATTTT
cdr3_aa: CAWSLGGRGNQPQHF
d_call: -
clone_size: -
v_call: TRBV30
j_call: TRBJ1-5

cdr3_nt: TGTGCCAGCAGCCAAGAATTAGGTCGGGGGGCCAACGTCCTGACTTTC
cdr3_aa: CASSQELGRGANVLTF
d_call: -
clone_size: -
v_call: TRBV4-2
j_call: TRBJ2-6

cdr3_nt: TGTGCCAGCAGCTTAGTTCCCCCATCAGGGGTAGAGAACACTGAAGCTTTCTTT
cdr3_aa: CASSLVPPSGVENTEAFF
d_call: -
clone_size: -
v_call: TRBV7-6
j_call: TRBJ1-1

cdr3_nt: TGTGCCAGCAGTGAAACCGGGGGATTGATCGGGGAGCTGTTTTTT
cdr3_aa: CASSETGGLIGELFF
d_call: -
clone_size: -
v_call: TRBV25-1
j_call: TRBJ2-2